The T cell receptor (beta chain) under discussion was sequenced for a study of T cells in Graves' hyperthyroidism and ophthalmopathy. Each patient was aged 18 to 65 and had newly diagnosed hyperthyroidism of under 2 months' duration. The diagnoses drew upon clinical symptoms, serum thyroxine and TRAb, thyroid ultrasound and orbital computed tomography. Many counts were recorded for this clonotype. Researchers took RNA transcripts and amplified the TCR beta CDR3 regions from them. Carried out on the TCR CDR3, a first-round RT-PCR used the HTBI primer set. TCRdb used MiXCR to reprocess the multiplex PCR reads, holding one entry per CDR3 protein. The repertoire holds a few hundred thousand distinct CDR3 sequences, with roughly 14% as singletons. Sequencing was performed on blood. The source is a woman aged 30 to 39 with Graves' hyperthyroidism that later progressed to Graves' ophthalmopathy.

The CDR3 is CASSSVAGDTQYF. The DNA for the CDR3 is TGCGCCAGCAGCTCGGTAGCGGGAGATACGCAGTATTTT. The V gene is TRBV5-1, the J gene TRBJ2-3; TRBD2 agrees at 7 bases. Trimming took 3 bases from V and 5 from J; bases not matched to a gene: 3. Germline values: CDR1 SGHRS, CDR2 YFSETQ. The CDR3 spans 13 residues.